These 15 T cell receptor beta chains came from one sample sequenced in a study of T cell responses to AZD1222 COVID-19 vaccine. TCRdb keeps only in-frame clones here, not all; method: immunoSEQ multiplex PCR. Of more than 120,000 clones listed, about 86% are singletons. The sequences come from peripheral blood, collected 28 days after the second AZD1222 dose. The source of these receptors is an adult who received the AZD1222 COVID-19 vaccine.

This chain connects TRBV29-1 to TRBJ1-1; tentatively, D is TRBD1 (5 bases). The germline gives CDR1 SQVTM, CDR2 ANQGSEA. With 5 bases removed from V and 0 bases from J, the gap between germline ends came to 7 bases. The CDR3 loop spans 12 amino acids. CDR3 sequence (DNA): TGCAGCGTTCGGGGGGTGAACACTGAAGCTTTCTTT. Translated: CSVRGVNTEAFF.

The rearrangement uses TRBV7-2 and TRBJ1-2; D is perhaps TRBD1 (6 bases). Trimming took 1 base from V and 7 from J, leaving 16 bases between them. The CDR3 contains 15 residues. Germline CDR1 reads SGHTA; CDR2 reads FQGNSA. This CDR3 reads CASSLGLGARFGYTF. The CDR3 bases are TGTGCCAGCAGCTTAGGGTTGGGGGCGCGGTTTGGCTACACCTTC.

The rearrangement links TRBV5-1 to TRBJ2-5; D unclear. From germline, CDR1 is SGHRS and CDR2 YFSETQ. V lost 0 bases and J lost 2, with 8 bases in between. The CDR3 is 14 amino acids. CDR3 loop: CASSLAGSQETQYF. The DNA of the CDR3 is TGCGCCAGCAGCTTGGCGGGCTCTCAAGAGACCCAGTACTTC.

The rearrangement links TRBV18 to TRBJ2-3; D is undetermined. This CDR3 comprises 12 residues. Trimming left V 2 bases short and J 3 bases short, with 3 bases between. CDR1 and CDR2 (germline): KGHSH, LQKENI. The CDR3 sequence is CASSPFTDTQYF. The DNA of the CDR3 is TGTGCCAGCTCACCATTTACAGATACGCAGTATTTT. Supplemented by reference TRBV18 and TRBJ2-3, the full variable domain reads NAGVMQNPRHLVRRRGQEARLRCSPMKGHSHVYWYRQLPEEGLKFMVYLQKENIIDESGMPKERFSAEFPKEGPSILRIQQVVRGDSAAYFCASSPFTDTQYFGPGTRLTVL.

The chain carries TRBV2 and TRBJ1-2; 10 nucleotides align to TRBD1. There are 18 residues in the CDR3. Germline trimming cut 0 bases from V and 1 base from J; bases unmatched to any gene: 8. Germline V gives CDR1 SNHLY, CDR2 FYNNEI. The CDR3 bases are TGTGCCAGCAGTGAAGCGCTCGGGACAGGGGAATTTAACTATGGCTACACCTTC. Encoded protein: CASSEALGTGEFNYGYTF.

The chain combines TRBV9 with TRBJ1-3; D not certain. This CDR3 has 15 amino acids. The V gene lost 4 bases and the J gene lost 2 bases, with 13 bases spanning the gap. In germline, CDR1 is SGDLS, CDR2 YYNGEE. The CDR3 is CASSPAGITGNTIYF. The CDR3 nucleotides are TGTGCCAGCAGCCCCGCAGGAATCACTGGAAACACCATATATTTT.

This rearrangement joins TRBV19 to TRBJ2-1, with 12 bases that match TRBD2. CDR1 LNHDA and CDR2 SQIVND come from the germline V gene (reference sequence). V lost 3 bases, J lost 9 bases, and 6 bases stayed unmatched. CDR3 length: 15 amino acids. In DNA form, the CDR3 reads TGTGCCAGTAGTATCCGACTAGCGGGAGAGAGTGAGCAGTTCTTC. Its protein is CASSIRLAGESEQFF.

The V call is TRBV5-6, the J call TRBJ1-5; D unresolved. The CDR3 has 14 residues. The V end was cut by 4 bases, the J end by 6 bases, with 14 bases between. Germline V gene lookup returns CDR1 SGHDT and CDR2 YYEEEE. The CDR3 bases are TGTGCCAGCAGCGGAAAGGGTACTGCTCAGCCCCAGCATTTT. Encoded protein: CASSGKGTAQPQHF.

The CDR3 sequence: CASRAGVQVYEQFF. DNA for the CDR3: TGTGCCAGCAGGGCGGGCGTCCAGGTCTATGAGCAGTTCTTC. The rearrangement uses TRBV6-5 and TRBJ2-1, with D perhaps matching TRBD2 (5 bases). The V and J ends lost 6 bases and 8 bases respectively, with 17 bases between them. Germline assignment: CDR1 MNHEY and CDR2 SVGAGI. The CDR3 extends over 14 amino acids.

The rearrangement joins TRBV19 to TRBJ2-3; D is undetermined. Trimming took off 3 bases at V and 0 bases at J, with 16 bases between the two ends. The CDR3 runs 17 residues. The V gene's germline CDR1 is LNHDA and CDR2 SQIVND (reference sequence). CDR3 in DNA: TGTGCCAGTAGTATTAAACCTCTCTCCTCTAGCACAGATACGCAGTATTTT. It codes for CASSIKPLSSSTDTQYF.

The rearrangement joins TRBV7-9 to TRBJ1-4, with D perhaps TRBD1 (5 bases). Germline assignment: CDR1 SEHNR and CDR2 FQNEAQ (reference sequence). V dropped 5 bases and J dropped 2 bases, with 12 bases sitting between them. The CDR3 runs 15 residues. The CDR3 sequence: CASSPGAGTNEKLFF. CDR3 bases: TGTGCCAGCAGCCCCGGGGCAGGCACTAATGAAAAACTGTTTTTT.

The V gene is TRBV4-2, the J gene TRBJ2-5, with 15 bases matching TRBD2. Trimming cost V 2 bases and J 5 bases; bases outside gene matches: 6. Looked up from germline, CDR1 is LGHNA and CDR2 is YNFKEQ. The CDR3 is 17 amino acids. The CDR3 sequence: CASSQRTSGRAVETQYF. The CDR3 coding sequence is TGTGCCAGCAGCCAACGGACTAGCGGGAGGGCCGTCGAGACCCAGTACTTC.

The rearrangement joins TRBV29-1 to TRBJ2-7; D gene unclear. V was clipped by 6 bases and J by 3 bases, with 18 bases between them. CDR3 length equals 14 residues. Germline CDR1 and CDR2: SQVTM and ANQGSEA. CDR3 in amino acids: CSVNVLGSSYEQYF. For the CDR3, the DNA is TGCAGCGTCAACGTACTCGGTAGCAGCTACGAGCAGTACTTC.

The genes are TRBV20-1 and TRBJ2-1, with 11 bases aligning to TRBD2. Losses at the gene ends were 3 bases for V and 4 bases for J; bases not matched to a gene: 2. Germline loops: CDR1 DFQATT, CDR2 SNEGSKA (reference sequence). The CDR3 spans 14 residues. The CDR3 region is CSASLAGGYNEQFF. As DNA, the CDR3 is TGCAGTGCTAGTCTAGCGGGAGGTTACAATGAGCAGTTCTTC.

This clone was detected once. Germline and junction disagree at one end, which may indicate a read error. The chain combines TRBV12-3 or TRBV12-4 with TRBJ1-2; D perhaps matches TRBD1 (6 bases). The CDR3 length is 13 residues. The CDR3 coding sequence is TGTGCCAGCAGCTTAGGACAGAACTATGGCTACACCTTC. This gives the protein CASSLGQNYGYTF.